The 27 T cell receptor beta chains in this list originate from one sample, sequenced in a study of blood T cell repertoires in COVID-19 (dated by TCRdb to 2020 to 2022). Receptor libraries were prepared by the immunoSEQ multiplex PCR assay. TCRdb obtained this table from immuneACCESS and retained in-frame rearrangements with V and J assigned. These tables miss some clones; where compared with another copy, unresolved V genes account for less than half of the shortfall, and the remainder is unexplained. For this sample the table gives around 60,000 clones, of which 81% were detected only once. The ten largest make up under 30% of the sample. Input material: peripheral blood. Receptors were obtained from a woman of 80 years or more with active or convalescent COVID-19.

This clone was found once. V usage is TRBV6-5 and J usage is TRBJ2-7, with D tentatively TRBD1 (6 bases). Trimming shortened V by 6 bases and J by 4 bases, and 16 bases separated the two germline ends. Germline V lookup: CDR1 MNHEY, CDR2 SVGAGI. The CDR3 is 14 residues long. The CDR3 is CASRLFNQGYEQYF. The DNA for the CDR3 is TGTGCCAGCAGGTTATTCAACCAGGGGTACGAGCAGTACTTC.

The CDR3 protein is CASSPRPTGRTDTQYF. Written as DNA, the CDR3 is TGTGCCAGCTCACCAAGGCCAACGGGGAGGACAGATACGCAGTATTTT. The chain links TRBV18 to TRBJ2-3, with D tentatively TRBD2 (6 bases). Trimming stripped 2 bases from V and 3 bases from J, with 15 bases between. This CDR3 contains 16 residues. Germline V gene sequence: CDR1 KGHSH, CDR2 LQKENI.

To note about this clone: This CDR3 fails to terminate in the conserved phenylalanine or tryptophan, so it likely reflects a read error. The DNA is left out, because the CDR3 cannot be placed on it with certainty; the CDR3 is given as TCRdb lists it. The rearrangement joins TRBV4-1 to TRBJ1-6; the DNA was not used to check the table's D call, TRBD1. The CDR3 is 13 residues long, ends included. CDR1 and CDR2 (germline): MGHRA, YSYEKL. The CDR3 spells CASSQDPRTALSV.

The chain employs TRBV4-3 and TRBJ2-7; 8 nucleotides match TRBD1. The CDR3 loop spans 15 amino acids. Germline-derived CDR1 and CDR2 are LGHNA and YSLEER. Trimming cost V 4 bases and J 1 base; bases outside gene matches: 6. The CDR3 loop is CASSLRRDRSYEQYF. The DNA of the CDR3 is TGCGCCAGCAGCCTCCGCCGGGACAGGTCCTACGAGCAGTACTTC.

CDR3 region: CASSRDREVYNEQFF. The DNA of the CDR3 is TGTGCCAGCAGCCGCGACAGGGAGGTCTACAATGAGCAGTTCTTC. The V call is TRBV3-1 (or the pseudogene TRBV3-2), the J call TRBJ2-1; D might be TRBD1 (7 bases). This CDR3 is built from 15 residues. V lost 4 bases, J lost 3 bases, and 13 bases lay in between. Germline CDR1 LGHDT, CDR2 YNNKEL (reference sequence).

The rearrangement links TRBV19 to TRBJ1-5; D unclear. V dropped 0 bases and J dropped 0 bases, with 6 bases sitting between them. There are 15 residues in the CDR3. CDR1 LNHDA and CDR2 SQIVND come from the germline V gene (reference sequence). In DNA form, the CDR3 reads TGTGCCAGTAGTATAGATCTAGGTAGCAATCAGCCCCAGCATTTT. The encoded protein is CASSIDLGSNQPQHF.

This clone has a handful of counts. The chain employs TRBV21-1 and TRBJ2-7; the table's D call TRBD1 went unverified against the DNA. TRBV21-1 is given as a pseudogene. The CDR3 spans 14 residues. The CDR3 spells CASSKRDRSYEQYF. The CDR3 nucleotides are TGTGCCAGCAGCAAACGGGACAGATCCTACGAGCAGTACTTC.

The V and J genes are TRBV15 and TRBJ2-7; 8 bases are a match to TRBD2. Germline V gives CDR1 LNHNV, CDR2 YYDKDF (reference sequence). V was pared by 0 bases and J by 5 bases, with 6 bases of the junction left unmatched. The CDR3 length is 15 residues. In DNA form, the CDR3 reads TGTGCCACCAGCAGAGACCGGGGGGGCGGAGACGAGCAGTACTTC. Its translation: CATSRDRGGGDEQYF.

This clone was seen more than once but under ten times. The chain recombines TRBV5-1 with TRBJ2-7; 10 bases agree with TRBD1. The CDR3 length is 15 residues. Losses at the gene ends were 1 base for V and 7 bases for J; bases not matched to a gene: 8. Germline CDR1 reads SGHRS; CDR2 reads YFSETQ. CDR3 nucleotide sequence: TGCGCCAGCAGCTTGAGGCGACAGGGGGCGGGTGAGCAGTACTTC. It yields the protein CASSLRRQGAGEQYF.

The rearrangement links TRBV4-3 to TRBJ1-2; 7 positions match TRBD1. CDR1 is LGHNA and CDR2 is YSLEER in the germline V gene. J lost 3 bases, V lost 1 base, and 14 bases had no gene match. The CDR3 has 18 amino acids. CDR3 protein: CASSQGGQGGSEYYGYTF. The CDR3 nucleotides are TGCGCCAGCAGCCAAGGAGGGCAGGGGGGTTCGGAATACTATGGCTACACCTTC.

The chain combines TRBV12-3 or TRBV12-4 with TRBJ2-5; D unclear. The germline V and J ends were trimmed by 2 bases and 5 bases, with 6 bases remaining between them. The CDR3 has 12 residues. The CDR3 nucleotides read TGTGCCAGCAGTTTAAGTCAGGAGACCCAGTACTTC. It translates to CASSLSQETQYF.

CDR3 sequence: CASSVRTIYGYTF. DNA of the CDR3: TGTGCCAGCAGCGTCAGGACTATCTATGGCTACACCTTC. J is TRBJ1-2 and V is TRBV6-6, with unresolved D. The CDR3 has 13 amino acids. CDR1 is MNHNY, CDR2 SVGAGI, per germline (reference sequence). V was trimmed by 6 bases and J by 4 bases, leaving 12 bases between them.

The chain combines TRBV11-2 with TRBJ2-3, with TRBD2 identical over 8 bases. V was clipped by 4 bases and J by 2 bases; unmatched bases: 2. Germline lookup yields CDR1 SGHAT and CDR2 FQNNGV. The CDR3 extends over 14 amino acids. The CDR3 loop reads CASSSAGVTDTQYF. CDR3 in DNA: TGTGCCAGCAGCTCAGCGGGGGTCACAGATACGCAGTATTTT.

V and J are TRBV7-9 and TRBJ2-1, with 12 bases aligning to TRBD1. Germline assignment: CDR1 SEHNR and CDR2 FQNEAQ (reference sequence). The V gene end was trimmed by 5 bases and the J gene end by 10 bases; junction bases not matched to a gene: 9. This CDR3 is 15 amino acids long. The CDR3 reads CASSRDRGLLGEQFF. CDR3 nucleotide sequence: TGTGCCAGCAGCCGGGACAGGGGGCTGTTAGGCGAGCAGTTCTTC.

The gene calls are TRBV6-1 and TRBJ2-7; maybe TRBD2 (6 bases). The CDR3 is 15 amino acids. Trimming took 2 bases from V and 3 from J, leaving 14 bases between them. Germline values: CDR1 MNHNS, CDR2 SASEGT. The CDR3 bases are TGTGCCAGCAGTGAAAGAGGGGAAGCGGGCTACGAGCAGTACTTC. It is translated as CASSERGEAGYEQYF.

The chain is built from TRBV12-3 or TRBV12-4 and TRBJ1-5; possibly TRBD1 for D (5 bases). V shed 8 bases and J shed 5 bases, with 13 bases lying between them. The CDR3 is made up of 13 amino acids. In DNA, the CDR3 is TGTGCCAGCCAACGGGGGGGGTATCAGCCCCAGCATTTT. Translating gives CASQRGGYQPQHF.

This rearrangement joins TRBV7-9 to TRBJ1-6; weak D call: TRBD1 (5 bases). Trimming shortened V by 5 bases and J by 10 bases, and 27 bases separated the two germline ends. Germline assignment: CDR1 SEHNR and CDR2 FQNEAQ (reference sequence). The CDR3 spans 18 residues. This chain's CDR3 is CASSPWEGRSLGNSPLHF. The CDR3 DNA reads TGTGCCAGCAGCCCATGGGAGGGGCGCTCCCTGGGGAACTCACCCCTCCACTTT.

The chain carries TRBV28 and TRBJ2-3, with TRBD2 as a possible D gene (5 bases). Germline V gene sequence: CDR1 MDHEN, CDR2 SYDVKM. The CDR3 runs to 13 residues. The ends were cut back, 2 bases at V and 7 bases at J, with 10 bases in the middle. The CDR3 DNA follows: TGTGCCAGCAGTTTACCCGAGCGGAATACGCAGTATTTT. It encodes CASSLPERNTQYF.

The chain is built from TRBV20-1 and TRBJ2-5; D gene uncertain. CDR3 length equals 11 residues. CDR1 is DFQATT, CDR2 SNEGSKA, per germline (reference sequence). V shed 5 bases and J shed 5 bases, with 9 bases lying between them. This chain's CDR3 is CSAYVSETQYF. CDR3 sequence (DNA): TGCAGTGCTTATGTTAGCGAGACCCAGTACTTC.

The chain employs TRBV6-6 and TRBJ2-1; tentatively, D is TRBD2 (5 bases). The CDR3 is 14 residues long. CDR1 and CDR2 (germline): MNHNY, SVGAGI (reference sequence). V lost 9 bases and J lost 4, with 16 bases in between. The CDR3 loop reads CASRGAADYNEQFF. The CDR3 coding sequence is TGTGCCAGTCGTGGAGCGGCGGATTACAATGAGCAGTTCTTC.

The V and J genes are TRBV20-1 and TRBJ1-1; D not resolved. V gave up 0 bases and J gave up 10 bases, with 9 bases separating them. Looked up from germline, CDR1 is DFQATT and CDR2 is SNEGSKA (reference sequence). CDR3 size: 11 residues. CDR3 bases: TGCAGTGCTAGAGATCAAGCGGCAGCTTTCTTT. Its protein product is CSARDQAAAFF.

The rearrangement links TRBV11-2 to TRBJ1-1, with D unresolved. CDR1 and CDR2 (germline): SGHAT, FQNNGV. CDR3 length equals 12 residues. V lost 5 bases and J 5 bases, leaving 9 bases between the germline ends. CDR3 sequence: CASSHSKTEAFF. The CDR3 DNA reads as TGTGCCAGCAGCCACTCGAAAACTGAAGCTTTCTTT. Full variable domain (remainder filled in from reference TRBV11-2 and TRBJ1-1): EAGVAQSPRYKIIEKRQSVAFWCNPISGHATLYWYQQILGQGPKLLIQFQNNGVVDDSQLPKDRFSAERLKGVDSTLKIQPAKLEDSAVYLCASSHSKTEAFFGQGTRLTVV.

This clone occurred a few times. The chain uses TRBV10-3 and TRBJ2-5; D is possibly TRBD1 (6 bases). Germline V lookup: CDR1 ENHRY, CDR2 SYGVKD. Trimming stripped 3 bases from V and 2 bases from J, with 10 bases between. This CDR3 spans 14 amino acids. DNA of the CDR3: TGTGCCATCAGTGACAGGGGTACTCAAGAGACCCAGTACTTC. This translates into CAISDRGTQETQYF.

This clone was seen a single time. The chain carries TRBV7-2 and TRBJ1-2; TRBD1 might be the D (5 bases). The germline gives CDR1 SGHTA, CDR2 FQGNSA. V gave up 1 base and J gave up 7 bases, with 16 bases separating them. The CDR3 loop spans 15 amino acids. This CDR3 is CASSLVGDLGLGYTF. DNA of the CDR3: TGTGCCAGCAGCTTAGTAGGGGATTTAGGTCTTGGCTACACCTTC. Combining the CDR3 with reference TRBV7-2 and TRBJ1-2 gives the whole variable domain GAGVSQSPSNKVTEKGKDVELRCDPISGHTALYWYRQSLGQGLEFLIYFQGNSAPDKSGLPSDRFSAERTGGSVSTLTIQRTQQEDSAVYLCASSLVGDLGLGYTFGSGTRLTVV.

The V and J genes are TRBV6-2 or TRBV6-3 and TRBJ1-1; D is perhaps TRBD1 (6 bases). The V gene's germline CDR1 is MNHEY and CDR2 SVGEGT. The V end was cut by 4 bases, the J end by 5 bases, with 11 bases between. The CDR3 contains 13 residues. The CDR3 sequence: CASSLEDRTEAFF. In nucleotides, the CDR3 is TGTGCCAGCAGTTTAGAGGACAGAACTGAAGCTTTCTTT.

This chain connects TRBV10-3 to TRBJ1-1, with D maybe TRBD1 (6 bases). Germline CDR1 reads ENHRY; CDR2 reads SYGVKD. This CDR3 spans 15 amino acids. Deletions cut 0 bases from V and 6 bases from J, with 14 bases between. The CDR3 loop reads CAISESRGGASEAFF. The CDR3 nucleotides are TGTGCCATCAGTGAGTCGAGGGGGGGAGCTTCTGAAGCTTTCTTT.

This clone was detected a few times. DNA of the CDR3: TGTGCCAGCAGTTACGGGTGGGGGGGAACCCAAGAGACCCAGTACTTC. This codes for CASSYGWGGTQETQYF. The chain is built from TRBV6-2 or TRBV6-3 and TRBJ2-5; 7 nucleotides align to TRBD2. This CDR3 is built from 16 residues. V lost 2 bases to trimming and J lost 1 base; unmatched junction nucleotides: 7. In germline, CDR1 is MNHEY, CDR2 SVGEGT.